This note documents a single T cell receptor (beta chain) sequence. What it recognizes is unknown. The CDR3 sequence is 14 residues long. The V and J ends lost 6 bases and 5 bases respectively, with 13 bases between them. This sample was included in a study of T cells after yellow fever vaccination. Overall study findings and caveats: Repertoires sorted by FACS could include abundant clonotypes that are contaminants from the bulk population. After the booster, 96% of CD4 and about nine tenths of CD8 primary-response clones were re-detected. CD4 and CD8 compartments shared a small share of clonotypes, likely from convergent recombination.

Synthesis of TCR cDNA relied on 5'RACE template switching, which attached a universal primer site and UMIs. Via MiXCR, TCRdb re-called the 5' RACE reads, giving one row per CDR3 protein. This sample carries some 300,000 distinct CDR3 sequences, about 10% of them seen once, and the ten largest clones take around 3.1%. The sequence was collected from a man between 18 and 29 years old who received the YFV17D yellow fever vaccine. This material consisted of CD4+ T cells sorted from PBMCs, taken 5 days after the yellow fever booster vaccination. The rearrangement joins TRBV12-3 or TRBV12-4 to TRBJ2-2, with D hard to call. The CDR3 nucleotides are TGTGCCAGCAGCACCACTCAGATTACCGGGGAGCTGTTTTTT. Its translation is CASSTTQITGELFF.